Listed here is a single T cell receptor (beta chain). No antigen is known for it. The V gene's germline CDR1 is SGHTA and CDR2 FQGNSA. The CDR3 contains 15 residues. Trimming left V 1 base short and J 6 bases short, with 10 bases between. This sample was taken from a study of T-cell memory formation after mild COVID-19. Study in general: There were largely donor-specific TCR clusters.

Overall study findings and caveats: Detection of some responders pre-infection suggested pre-existing cross-reactive memory T cells participated. Contracting clones from day 15 to 85 showed balanced CD4/CD8; later expanders favored CD4+.

Using constant-segment primers, 5'RACE produced TCR alpha and TCR beta cDNA libraries carrying sample barcodes and UMIs. Via MiXCR, TCRdb re-called the 5' RACE reads, giving one row per CDR3 protein. The table records about 38,000 distinct CDR3 sequences, approximately 10% of them present only once. The gene calls are TRBV7-2 and TRBJ1-6; the D is unclear. The receptor's source is a man aged 18 to 35 who had mild COVID-19 (a few samples of this study predate the infection). Cell type and time point are not known. Sequencing input: PBMCs or a T cell subset sorted from them (not recorded which). CDR3 loop: CASSLDGPTNSPLHF. CDR3 nucleotides: TGTGCCAGCAGCTTAGACGGGCCGACTAATTCACCCCTCCACTTT.